This T cell receptor (beta chain) originates from a study of blood T cells in healthy people across ages. Study-wide results and limits: Older individuals had lower TCR beta diversity per million T cells (the decline was roughly linear). Investigators treated diversity estimates from one million T cells as underestimates.

A second about 7 to 11 cycle PCR used barcoded and J-beta primers. TCRdb called the 5' RACE reads again in MiXCR, with one record for every CDR3 protein. The sample lists hundreds of thousands of distinct CDR3 sequences; around 25% were seen once. This clonotype was recorded a few times. What it binds is unknown. Total RNA, at least 6 micrograms per sample, was extracted from PBMCs. Germline trimming cut 6 bases from V and 1 base from J; bases unmatched to any gene: 12. The germline CDR1 and CDR2 sequences are SQVTM and ANQGSEA. The CDR3 covers 16 residues. A further study also used this sample, focusing on T cells of mothers and their children. That work adds: The TCR beta CDR3 read count exceeded 9.5 million for each mother and was about 3 million for each child.

The chain links TRBV29-1 to TRBJ2-7; 10 positions match TRBD2. The sequencing sample was made of blood. This TCR was recovered from a boy aged 5 to 17 in good health. CDR3 sequence (DNA): TGCAGCGTCCGGACAGGTGGTAGCGGGAGGTCCTACGAGCAGTACTTC. Translation: CSVRTGGSGRSYEQYF.